Listed below are T cell receptor beta chains from one sample, sequenced in a study of OX40 agonist ivuxolimab in advanced cancers. Using immunoSEQ multiplex PCR, the repertoire was profiled, and TCRdb retains in-frame clones only, with some absent. In the table there are 25,000 to 35,000 clones, about 81% of which are singletons. This specimen was CD4+ or CD8+ T cells sorted from blood, taken in a trial of the OX40 agonist ivuxolimab. The receptor source for this set is an adult with an advanced solid tumor such as melanoma, head and neck, liver or kidney cancer. CDR3s leave out the opening cysteine and the closing phenylalanine or tryptophan. Clone size appears in some rows only: once, few, many, or a class for an expanded clone.

J gene: TRBJ1-2; V gene: TRBV29-1; clone size: .; CDR3 protein: SVAITGAGHGYT
J gene: TRBJ1-1; V gene: TRBV28; clone size: .; CDR3 protein: ASSPGQGLNTEAF
J gene: TRBJ2-1; V gene: TRBV7-3; clone size: .; CDR3 protein: ASSATSGPTYNEQF
J gene: TRBJ1-4; V gene: TRBV6-1; clone size: once; CDR3 protein: ASSDPTGTDEKLF
J gene: TRBJ2-1; V gene: TRBV13; clone size: .; CDR3 protein: ASSPGRSYNEQF
J gene: TRBJ2-7; V gene: TRBV7-2; clone size: .; CDR3 protein: ASSWGGGVGKQY
J gene: TRBJ2-2; V gene: TRBV7-9; clone size: .; CDR3 protein: ASSFTGELF
J gene: TRBJ1-1; V gene: TRBV6-5; clone size: .; CDR3 protein: ASSLGGLFTEAF
J gene: TRBJ2-5; V gene: TRBV9; clone size: .; CDR3 protein: ASSPSADVGETQY
J gene: TRBJ1-1; V gene: TRBV11-3; clone size: .; CDR3 protein: ASSFGRNTEAF
J gene: TRBJ1-1; V gene: TRBV14; clone size: once; CDR3 protein: ASSQWVGSTEAF
J gene: TRBJ2-7; V gene: TRBV5-1; clone size: .; CDR3 protein: ASSLAQGAYEQY
J gene: TRBJ1-1; V gene: TRBV7-6; clone size: .; CDR3 protein: ASSSGTESHTEAF
J gene: TRBJ2-1; V gene: TRBV13; clone size: .; CDR3 protein: ASSLAKDRGRIDEQF
J gene: TRBJ2-7; V gene: TRBV7-6; clone size: .; CDR3 protein: ASSPGRAYEQY
J gene: TRBJ2-5; V gene: TRBV19; clone size: .; CDR3 protein: ASSHDRVGQETQY
J gene: TRBJ2-7; V gene: TRBV19; clone size: .; CDR3 protein: ASSWDLGDEQY
J gene: TRBJ2-7; V gene: TRBV4-1; clone size: .; CDR3 protein: ASSQTGSGSYEQY
J gene: TRBJ2-3; V gene: TRBV6-6; clone size: .; CDR3 protein: ASSYPGYSPDTQY
J gene: TRBJ1-6; V gene: TRBV7-9; clone size: .; CDR3 protein: ASSPPGRSYNSPLH
J gene: TRBJ2-1; V gene: TRBV4-1; clone size: .; CDR3 protein: ASSPRTGLNEQF
J gene: TRBJ2-7; V gene: TRBV6-1; clone size: .; CDR3 protein: ASSELHEQY
J gene: TRBJ2-7; V gene: TRBV13; clone size: few; CDR3 protein: ASSPPGQNYEQY
J gene: TRBJ1-1; V gene: TRBV7-6; clone size: once; CDR3 protein: ASSQGGATEAF
J gene: TRBJ2-7; V gene: TRBV15; clone size: .; CDR3 protein: ATSRESGVSAEQY
J gene: TRBJ1-1; V gene: TRBV7-3; clone size: once; CDR3 protein: ASSVTGGSTEAF
J gene: TRBJ2-7; V gene: TRBV14; clone size: .; CDR3 protein: ASSQDRVRAYEQY
J gene: TRBJ1-1; V gene: TRBV7-8; clone size: few; CDR3 protein: ASSLVSGEAF
J gene: TRBJ2-7; V gene: TRBV6-6; clone size: medium-sized; CDR3 protein: ASSYPGGYEQY
J gene: TRBJ2-4; V gene: TRBV27; clone size: once; CDR3 protein: ASSSGTGGDIQY
J gene: TRBJ2-7; V gene: TRBV19; clone size: .; CDR3 protein: ASSFGPSYEQY
J gene: TRBJ1-4; V gene: TRBV19; clone size: .; CDR3 protein: ASGTVDNEKLF
J gene: TRBJ1-1; V gene: TRBV6-4; clone size: .; CDR3 protein: ASSERDNTEAF
J gene: TRBJ2-7; V gene: TRBV9; clone size: .; CDR3 protein: ASSVAGGLEQY
J gene: TRBJ2-1; V gene: TRBV9; clone size: .; CDR3 protein: ASSVEGLAGEGNEQF
J gene: TRBJ2-7; V gene: TRBV19; clone size: once; CDR3 protein: ASSIASAGFYEQY
J gene: TRBJ2-7; V gene: TRBV5-1; clone size: .; CDR3 protein: ASSLATGSYEQY
J gene: TRBJ2-1; V gene: TRBV13; clone size: .; CDR3 protein: ASSQKLANEQF
J gene: TRBJ2-1; V gene: TRBV11-2; clone size: .; CDR3 protein: ASTPLAGPTSYNEQF
J gene: TRBJ1-3; V gene: TRBV5-6; clone size: .; CDR3 protein: ASSLGIGNTIY
J gene: TRBJ2-3; V gene: TRBV2; clone size: .; CDR3 protein: ASSEGGVDTDTQY
J gene: TRBJ1-5; V gene: TRBV6-1; clone size: .; CDR3 protein: ASSETGDSNQPQH
J gene: TRBJ2-2; V gene: TRBV7-2; clone size: .; CDR3 protein: ASSKISGTGIVGELF
J gene: TRBJ1-5; V gene: TRBV4-1; clone size: .; CDR3 protein: ASSQDSGGRQPQH
J gene: TRBJ2-3; V gene: TRBV2; clone size: many; CDR3 protein: ASAFIGGTTDTQY